This T cell receptor (beta chain) was documented in a study of T cell responses to AZD1222 COVID-19 vaccine. Study information: Second-dose recipients at about 4 or about 12 weeks were treated as one pooled group. The study's findings and limits: Regions left unmutated in variants are reportedly the target of nearly half of spike-specific TCRs. Only after the peak T cell response were repertoires sampled. Females made up more of the donors, who were largely white British, and clonal diversity may have come out too low.

TCRdb's table, derived via immunoSEQ multiplex PCR, lists solely in-frame clones and lacks some. The sample has 83,000 or so clones, more than 70% seen once. As regards this clone: The antigen remains unidentified.

Trimming removed 0 bases at V and 5 bases at J, with 16 bases between. Germline CDR1 reads LNHDA; CDR2 reads SQIVND (reference sequence). This CDR3 is 16 amino acids long. The sample here was peripheral blood, taken on day 0 of AZD1222 vaccination. V usage is TRBV19 and J usage is TRBJ1-2, with a weak D call TRBD1 (6 bases). The origin of this receptor is an adult in good health. The CDR3 coding sequence is TGTGCCAGTAGTATAGATCGTGAATGGACAGCTTATGGCTACACCTTC. This encodes CASSIDREWTAYGYTF.